This T cell receptor (beta chain) is drawn from a study of blood T cell repertoires in COVID-19. Profiled with immunoSEQ multiplex PCR; TCRdb holds only in-frame clones, not every one. The profile covers 95,000 to 100,000 clones, with about 88% appearing a single time and 17% taken by the ten largest. This clonotype was obtained from a woman aged 60 to 75 with acute or convalescent COVID-19. Sequenced material: peripheral blood.

CDR3 in DNA: TGCGCCAGCAGCCAAGTGGACAGAAACTATGGCTACACCTTC. Protein sequence: CASSQVDRNYGYTF. This chain joins TRBV4-3 and TRBJ1-2; D may be TRBD1 (6 bases). This CDR3 contains 14 residues. The V gene lost 1 base and the J gene lost 2 bases, with 8 bases spanning the gap. Germline CDR1 and CDR2: LGHNA and YSLEER.